One and the same sample provided the 19 T cell receptor beta chains below, sequenced in a study of regulatory T cells in long-lasting Graves disease. With iRepertoire HTBI primers and Arm-PCR of CDR3 regions, TCR beta libraries were built. One entry per CDR3 protein results from TCRdb running MiXCR on the multiplex PCR reads. In the table there are about 430,000 distinct CDR3 sequences, 15% of which are singletons. The sample's time point: newly diagnosed GD, antithyroid drugs for less than 3 months. PBMC-extracted RNA yielded the TCR library. These data are also associated with another study on T cells in Graves' hyperthyroidism and ophthalmopathy.

The specimen was peripheral blood mononuclear cells (PBMCs), collected at new diagnosis, from a patient treated with antithyroid drugs. The receptors stem from a middle-aged woman with Graves disease.

This clonotype was observed at least ten times. V gene TRBV11-2 combines with J gene TRBJ1-6; D ambiguous. The CDR3 has 15 residues. Germline V gene data show CDR1 as SGHAT and CDR2 as FQNNGV. V was clipped by 0 bases and J by 9 bases, with 12 bases between them. CDR3 sequence reads: CASSLEGMGASPLHF. The CDR3 DNA follows: TGTGCCAGCAGCTTAGAAGGAATGGGCGCTTCACCCCTCCACTTT.

This clonotype came up many times. The V gene is TRBV14, the J gene TRBJ2-1; 8 bases match TRBD2. This CDR3 has 16 residues. J lost 9 bases, V lost 4 bases, and 14 bases had no gene match. Germline CDR1 and CDR2: SGHDN and FVKESK. The CDR3 nucleotides are TGTGCCAGCAGCCGAAGAGGGCTAGCGGGTTTGGGTGAGCAGTTCTTC. Translating gives CASSRRGLAGLGEQFF.

With respect to this clonotype: At one end, the junction sequence differs from germline, possibly due to a read error. The chain has TRBV7-3 and TRBJ2-2; 8 nucleotides match TRBD2. Germline CDR1 SGHTA, CDR2 FQGTGA. This CDR3 has 16 residues. The CDR3, as DNA: TGTGCCAGCAGCCCCAAAGGGACTAGTGAATTTGTGGAGCTGCTTTTT. Protein: CASSPKGTSEFVELLF.

This clonotype was counted many times. V and J are TRBV20-1 and TRBJ1-2, with unresolved D. V lost 4 bases and J 4 bases, leaving 13 bases between the germline ends. The CDR3 length is 13 residues. Per germline, CDR1 DFQATT and CDR2 SNEGSKA (reference sequence). In DNA form, the CDR3 reads TGCAGTGCTACACCCGGCGGGAGCTATGGCTACACCTTC. This encodes CSATPGGSYGYTF.

This clonotype was observed at least ten times. CDR3 bases: TGTGCCAGCTCACCGTGGACAGGACCGACCTACGAGCAGTACTTC. Its protein product is CASSPWTGPTYEQYF. This chain uses TRBV18 with TRBJ2-7, with TRBD1 matching over 7 bases. J lost 2 bases, V lost 3 bases, and 7 bases had no gene match. Germline V CDR1 and CDR2: KGHSH, LQKENI. The CDR3 consists of 15 residues.

This clonotype was picked up many times. The rearrangement links TRBV28 to TRBJ2-5; possibly TRBD1 for D (5 bases). The germline V gene has CDR1 MDHEN and CDR2 SYDVKM. This CDR3 spans 15 amino acids. The ends were cut back, 4 bases at V and 2 bases at J, with 14 bases in the middle. The CDR3 sequence: CASSWVWGGQETQYF. DNA of the CDR3: TGTGCCAGCAGTTGGGTATGGGGCGGACAAGAGACCCAGTACTTC.

This clonotype was observed many times. The genes are TRBV11-1 and TRBJ2-1; D not certain. Germline V gene sequence: CDR1 SGHAT, CDR2 FQDESV (reference sequence). This CDR3 is 15 amino acids long. V shed 1 base and J shed 1 base, with 8 bases lying between them. The CDR3 DNA follows: TGTGCCAGCAGCTTAGGGGCCCTTTCCTACAATGAGCAGTTCTTC. Its translation: CASSLGALSYNEQFF.

Points on this clonotype: Given a much more abundant clone one base away, this may be a read error. V and J are TRBV28 and TRBJ2-3; 9 bases map to TRBD1. This CDR3 comprises 14 residues. Germline lookup yields CDR1 MDHEN and CDR2 SYDVKM. The chain's CDR3 is CVSSMTGGTDTQYF. The CDR3 nucleotides read TGTGTCAGCAGTATGACAGGGGGGACAGATACGCAGTATTTT.

This clonotype was detected ten times or more. The rearrangement links TRBV11-2 to TRBJ2-7, with TRBD2 identical over 9 bases. The CDR3 extends over 16 amino acids. CDR1 is SGHAT, CDR2 FQNNGV, per germline. The V gene end was trimmed by 5 bases and the J gene end by 4 bases; junction bases not matched to a gene: 12. In nucleotides, the CDR3 is TGTGCCAGCAGCCCCGAGGGTAGCGGGAGACCATACGAGCAGTACTTC. This codes for CASSPEGSGRPYEQYF.

This clonotype was seen repeatedly, ten times or more. The chain links TRBV24-1 to TRBJ2-3; D possibly corresponds to TRBD1 (6 bases). Germline CDR1 reads KGHDR; CDR2 reads SFDVKD. V gave up 4 bases and J gave up 2 bases, with 9 bases separating them. The CDR3 extends over 14 amino acids. This chain's CDR3 is CATSDRTATDTQYF. DNA of the CDR3: TGTGCCACCAGTGACCGGACAGCCACAGATACGCAGTATTTT.

This clonotype has a handful of counts. The rearrangement joins TRBV28 to TRBJ2-4; either TRBD1 or TRBD2 may fit D (5 bases each). Germline CDR1 and CDR2: MDHEN and SYDVKM. V was cut by 3 bases and J by 2 bases, with 11 bases left in between. This CDR3 comprises 15 residues. CDR3 coding DNA: TGTGCCAGCAGTTTGGAAGAGGGGACCAAAAACATTCAGTACTTC. It encodes CASSLEEGTKNIQYF.

This clonotype occurred a few times. V and J are TRBV28 and TRBJ2-7; TRBD2 matches at 7 bases. V was clipped by 7 bases and J by 2 bases; unmatched bases: 8. There are 14 residues in the CDR3. The V gene's germline CDR1 is MDHEN and CDR2 SYDVKM. CDR3 region: CASTPRREPYEQYF. The DNA of the CDR3 is TGTGCCAGCACCCCGAGGCGGGAGCCCTACGAGCAGTACTTC.

The J gene is TRBJ1-2, the V gene TRBV19; a possible D gene is TRBD1 (5 bases). The CDR3 is 15 residues long. The germline V gene has CDR1 LNHDA and CDR2 SQIVND (reference sequence). The V and J ends lost 6 bases and 4 bases respectively, with 18 bases between them. The CDR3 spells CASSTVMRGSYGYTF. CDR3 sequence (DNA): TGTGCCAGTAGCACCGTAATGAGGGGAAGCTATGGCTACACCTTC.

This clonotype came up many times. The chain joins TRBV11-3 to TRBJ1-2; TRBD1 matches at 7 bases. The V gene end was trimmed by 6 bases and the J gene end by 6 bases; junction bases not matched to a gene: 7. The germline gives CDR1 SGHNT, CDR2 YENEEA. CDR3 length equals 13 residues. The CDR3 here is CASSLGTVNGYTF. DNA for the CDR3: TGTGCCAGCAGTTTGGGGACAGTGAATGGCTACACCTTC.

The chain combines TRBV7-2 with TRBJ2-4; no clear D. V dropped 1 base and J dropped 1 base, with 11 bases sitting between them. Germline V gene data show CDR1 as SGHTA and CDR2 as FQGNSA. There are 16 residues in the CDR3. CDR3 sequence: CASSLERVLAKNIQYF. Here the CDR3 DNA reads TGTGCCAGCAGCTTAGAACGTGTGCTGGCCAAAAACATTCAGTACTTC.

This clonotype has ten or more counts. The chain recombines TRBV2 with TRBJ1-2; 7 nucleotides line up with TRBD1. The V gene end was trimmed by 7 bases and the J gene end by 6 bases; junction bases not matched to a gene: 17. The germline V gene encodes CDR1 SNHLY and CDR2 FYNNEI. The CDR3 extends over 16 amino acids. The CDR3 nucleotides read TGTGCCAGCACCGGATACGACAGGGCGATAGAAGATGGCTACACCTTC. Protein sequence: CASTGYDRAIEDGYTF. The full variable domain, its missing parts supplied by reference TRBV2 and TRBJ1-2, is EPEVTQTPSHQVTQMGQEVILRCVPISNHLYFYWYRQILGQKVEFLVSFYNNEISEKSEIFDDQFSVERPDGSNFTLKIRSTKLEDSAMYFCASTGYDRAIEDGYTFGSGTRLTVV.

The CDR3 reads CASSLGLVGNEKLFF. The CDR3 region has the DNA TGCGCCAGCAGCTTGGGGCTCGTGGGGAATGAAAAACTGTTTTTT. This chain links TRBV5-1 with TRBJ1-4; no clear D gene. The V end was cut by 0 bases, the J end by 5 bases, with 11 bases between. The germline gives CDR1 SGHRS, CDR2 YFSETQ. The CDR3 has 15 residues.

In its sample, this clonotype was seen many times. The J gene is TRBJ2-3, the V gene TRBV5-4; a possible D gene is TRBD1 (6 bases). CDR1 is SGHNT, CDR2 YYREEE, per germline (reference sequence). The CDR3 spans 13 residues. Trimming removed 5 bases from V and 3 bases from J, with 10 bases in between. The DNA of the CDR3 is TGTGCCAGCAGTGAAGGACAGACAGATACGCAGTATTTT. Translation: CASSEGQTDTQYF.

The V and J genes are TRBV20-1 and TRBJ2-2; TRBD2 agrees at 15 bases. Trimming at V came to 0 bases and at J to 5 bases, leaving 7 bases not matched to a gene. The germline gives CDR1 DFQATT, CDR2 SNEGSKA (reference sequence). The CDR3 runs 18 residues. CDR3 sequence (DNA): TGCAGTGCTAGAGATACCCCGGGACTAGCGGGAGGAACCGGGGAGCTGTTTTTT. Translating it yields CSARDTPGLAGGTGELFF.